Each of the 10 T cell receptor beta chains below was sequenced from the same sample in a study of blood T cell repertoires in COVID-19. The data were produced by immunoSEQ multiplex PCR, yet TCRdb's version contains in-frame clones alone and is incomplete. Among tens of thousands of clones listed, 75% to 85% were seen once. Sequencing was done on a sample of peripheral blood. The receptors stem from a man aged 35 to 55 with acute or convalescent COVID-19.

This clone occurred once. The V and J genes are TRBV19 and TRBJ2-3; D may be TRBD2 (5 bases). Trimming cost V 4 bases and J 0 bases, with 8 bases left between them. In germline, CDR1 is LNHDA, CDR2 SQIVND (reference sequence). The CDR3 consists of 14 residues. CDR3 sequence reads: CASSTRRSTDTQYF. DNA of the CDR3: TGTGCCAGTAGTACCCGGAGGAGCACAGATACGCAGTATTTT.

The chain carries TRBV9 and TRBJ1-3; a weak D match, TRBD1 (5 bases). The V gene lost 5 bases and the J gene lost 3 bases, with 15 bases spanning the gap. Germline lookup yields CDR1 SGDLS and CDR2 YYNGEE. The CDR3 is made up of 15 amino acids. The CDR3 sequence: CASSRTQGFGNTIYF. CDR3 DNA: TGTGCCAGCAGTAGAACTCAGGGCTTTGGAAACACCATATATTTT.

V gene TRBV24-1 combines with J gene TRBJ1-6; maybe TRBD1 (5 bases). Germline V gene lookup returns CDR1 KGHDR and CDR2 SFDVKD. The germline V and J ends were trimmed by 9 bases and 7 bases, with 12 bases remaining between them. The CDR3 has 13 residues. CDR3 sequence: CATRRDGNSPLHF. The CDR3 region has the DNA TGTGCCACCCGGCGGGACGGGAATTCACCCCTCCACTTT.

The CDR3 nucleotides read TGTGCCATCAGGGGGACAGGGGATGAGAATTCACCCCTCCACTTT. Translation gives CAIRGTGDENSPLHF. The V gene is TRBV10-3, the J gene TRBJ1-6, with 10 bases lining up with TRBD1. The CDR3 consists of 15 residues. Germline CDR1 ENHRY, CDR2 SYGVKD. After removal of 6 bases from V and 7 bases from J, the junction contained 6 bases not matched to a gene.

Only one count was recorded for this clone. The chain recombines TRBV2 with TRBJ2-5; TRBD1 matches 8 bases. This CDR3 has 13 residues. V lost 4 bases and J lost 5; bases outside the gene matches: 3. Looked up from germline, CDR1 is SNHLY and CDR2 is FYNNEI. In nucleotides, the CDR3 is TGTGCCAGCAGTGCCCCAGGGGGCGAGACCCAGTACTTC. It translates to CASSAPGGETQYF.

The rearrangement links TRBV6-5 to TRBJ1-5; the D gene is possibly TRBD1 (5 bases). The CDR3 is 15 amino acids. Germline V gene data show CDR1 as MNHEY and CDR2 as SVGAGI. Trimming took off 6 bases at V and 4 bases at J, with 16 bases between the two ends. The chain's CDR3 is CASRRDRTNNQPQHF. The CDR3 region has the DNA TGTGCCAGCAGGCGGGACCGAACTAATAATCAGCCCCAGCATTTT.

In nucleotides, the CDR3 is TGCAGTGCTAGTCCCCCGGGGGAGGCCTATGGCTACACCTTC. Translated: CSASPPGEAYGYTF. V and J are TRBV20-1 and TRBJ1-2, with D possibly TRBD1 on 5 matching bases. V gave up 3 bases and J gave up 4 bases, with 15 bases separating them. CDR3 size: 14 residues. Germline CDR1 DFQATT, CDR2 SNEGSKA (reference sequence).

The chain uses TRBV9 and TRBJ2-3; 7 nucleotides agree with TRBD1. Per the germline V gene, CDR1 is SGDLS and CDR2 is YYNGEE. V lost 3 bases to trimming and J lost 9 bases; unmatched junction nucleotides: 7. This CDR3 is 13 amino acids long. Written as DNA, the CDR3 is TGTGCCAGCAGCGCGATGGGACAGCGGACGCAGTATTTT. The encoded protein is CASSAMGQRTQYF.

V usage is TRBV13 and J usage is TRBJ2-2, with 10 bases lining up with TRBD1. Germline V gene data show CDR1 as PRHDT and CDR2 as FYEKMQ (reference sequence). V lost 8 bases and J lost 5; bases outside the gene matches: 11. The CDR3 has 16 residues. The CDR3 loop is CASGRKGQGITGELFF. DNA of the CDR3: TGTGCCAGCGGCCGAAAGGGACAGGGGATTACCGGGGAGCTGTTTTTT. Full variable domain (outside the CDR3, taken from reference TRBV13 and TRBJ2-2): AAGVIQSPRHLIKEKRETATLKCYPIPRHDTVYWYQQGPGQDPQFLISFYEKMQSDKGSIPDRFSAQQFSDYHSELNMSSLELGDSALYFCASGRKGQGITGELFFGEGSRLTVL.

The gene calls are TRBV5-6 and TRBJ1-5; D uncertain. Trimming took off 4 bases at V and 5 bases at J, with 16 bases between the two ends. Germline lookup yields CDR1 SGHDT and CDR2 YYEEEE. CDR3 length equals 15 residues. CDR3 in amino acids: CASSPRSSGDQPQHF. CDR3 coding DNA: TGTGCCAGCAGCCCCCGGTCTTCAGGCGATCAGCCCCAGCATTTT.